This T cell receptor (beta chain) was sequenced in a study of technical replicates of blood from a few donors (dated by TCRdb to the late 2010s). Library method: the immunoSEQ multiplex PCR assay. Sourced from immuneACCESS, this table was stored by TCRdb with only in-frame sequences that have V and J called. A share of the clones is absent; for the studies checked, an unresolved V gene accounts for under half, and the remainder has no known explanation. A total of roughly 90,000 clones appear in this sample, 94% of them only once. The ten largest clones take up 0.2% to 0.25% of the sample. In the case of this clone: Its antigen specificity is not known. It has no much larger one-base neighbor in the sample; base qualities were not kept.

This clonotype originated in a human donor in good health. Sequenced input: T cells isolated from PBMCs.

The DNA reads as follows: TGTGCCAGTAGTCCCCGGACAGGGAAGAATCAGCCCCAGCATTTT. Translated, this gives CASSPRTGKNQPQHF. The chain was built from TRBV19 and TRBJ1-5, and TRBD1 matches 8 of the central bases. V is pruned by 5 bases and J by 4 bases, leaving 7 bases of the junction without a gene match. The CDR3 holds 15 amino acids from the cysteine to the phenylalanine. The sequence is cut down to CDR3 DNA, 45 bases in frame from base 1. The germline V gene (reference sequence) provides CDR1 LNHDA and CDR2 SQIVND.